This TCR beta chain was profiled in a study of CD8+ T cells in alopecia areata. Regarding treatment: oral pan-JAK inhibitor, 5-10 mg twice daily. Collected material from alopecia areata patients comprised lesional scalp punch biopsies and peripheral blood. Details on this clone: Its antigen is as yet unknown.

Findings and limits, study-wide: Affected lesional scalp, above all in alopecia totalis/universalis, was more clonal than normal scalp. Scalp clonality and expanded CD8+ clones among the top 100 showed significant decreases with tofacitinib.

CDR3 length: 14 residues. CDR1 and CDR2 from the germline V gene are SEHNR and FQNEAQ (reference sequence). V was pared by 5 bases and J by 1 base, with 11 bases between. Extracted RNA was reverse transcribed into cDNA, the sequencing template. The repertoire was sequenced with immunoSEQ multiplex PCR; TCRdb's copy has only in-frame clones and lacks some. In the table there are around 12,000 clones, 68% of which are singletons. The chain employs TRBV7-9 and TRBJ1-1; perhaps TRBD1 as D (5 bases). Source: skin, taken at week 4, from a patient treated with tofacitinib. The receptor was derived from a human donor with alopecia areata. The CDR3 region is CASSQEGRNTEAFF. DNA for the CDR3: TGTGCCAGCAGCCAAGAGGGGAGGAACACTGAAGCTTTCTTT.